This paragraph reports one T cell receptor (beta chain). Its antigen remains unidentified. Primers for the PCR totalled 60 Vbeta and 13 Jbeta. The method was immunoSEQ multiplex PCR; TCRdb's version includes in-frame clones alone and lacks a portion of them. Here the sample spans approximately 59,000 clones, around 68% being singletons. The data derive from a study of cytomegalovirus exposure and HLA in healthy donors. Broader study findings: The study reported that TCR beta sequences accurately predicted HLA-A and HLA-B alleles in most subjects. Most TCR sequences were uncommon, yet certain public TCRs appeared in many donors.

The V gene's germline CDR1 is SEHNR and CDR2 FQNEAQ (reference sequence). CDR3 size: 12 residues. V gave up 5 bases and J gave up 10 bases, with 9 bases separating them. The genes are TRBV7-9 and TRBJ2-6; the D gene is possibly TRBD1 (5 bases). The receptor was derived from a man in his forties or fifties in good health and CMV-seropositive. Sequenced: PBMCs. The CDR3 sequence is CASSTTANVLTF. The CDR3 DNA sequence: TGTGCCAGCAGCACGACAGCGAACGTCCTGACTTTC.